This TCR beta chain originates from a study of siplizumab effects on memory and regulatory T cells. General study findings and limits: In the presence of siplizumab, alloreactive sequences traceable to unstimulated CD4+ memory cells were significantly reduced.

V gave up 4 bases and J gave up 4 bases, with 16 bases separating them. Germline V CDR1 and CDR2: SGHTA, FQGNSA. This CDR3 spans 15 amino acids. Only in-frame clones appear in the TCRdb table, and some are missing; sequencing was by immunoSEQ multiplex PCR. This table has about 120,000 clones, just under 95% appearing once. Worth noting for this clone: Its antigen is still unknown.

The TCR was taken from a human donor in good health. The sequencing sample was made of non-Treg CD4+ T cells sorted from blood. The rearrangement joins TRBV7-2 to TRBJ1-2, with D hard to call. CDR3: CASSSAVGDGYGYTF. CDR3 DNA: TGTGCCAGCAGCTCCGCGGTTGGGGATGGCTATGGCTACACCTTC.